A single sample gave rise to the 16 T cell receptor beta chains below, sequenced in a study of T cell clusters in autoimmune cytopenias. TRB was amplified from 250 ng of peripheral blood genomic DNA per sample. Multiplex touch-down PCR amplified TRB using TRB-A and TRB-B pools in one tube. TCRdb reprocessed the multiplex PCR reads; each CDR3 protein has one entry and no DNA is given. Here the sample table reports 5,000 or so distinct CDR3 sequences. The same data also went into a second study, on T cell repertoires in aging, cancer and after chemotherapy.

Sequenced sample: peripheral blood. The receptors come from a human donor in good health.

The V gene is TRBV12-3 or TRBV12-4, the J gene TRBJ1-5. The CDR3 extends over 15 amino acids. The CDR3 here is CASSLSGQWDQPQHF.

The CDR3 loop reads CASSLFGRVRSSGIYEQYF. The rearrangement links TRBV5-4 to TRBJ2-7; TCRdb lists TRBD2, though no DNA is available to test this call. This CDR3 comprises 19 residues. Germline V gives CDR1 SGHNT, CDR2 YYREEE (reference sequence).

This clonotype ranks as medium-sized in terms of frequency. The chain carries TRBV18 and TRBJ1-2; TCRdb names TRBD1, which stays unverified in the absence of DNA. Germline values: CDR1 KGHSH, CDR2 LQKENI. The CDR3 runs to 13 residues. CDR3 protein: CASSPDRVYGYTF.

This clonotype is labeled medium-sized based on frequency. The V and J genes are TRBV6-1 and TRBJ1-2. The CDR3 has 15 amino acids. Germline V CDR1 and CDR2: MNHNS, SASEGT. CDR3: CASSEVSSPNYGYTF.

V gene TRBV6-5 combines with J gene TRBJ1-2; TCRdb selects TRBD1, and the lack of DNA leaves this call unchecked. Germline V gene sequence: CDR1 MNHEY, CDR2 SVGAGI. The CDR3 totals 16 residues. CDR3 sequence: CASLGQGVNGHYGYTF.

Its frequency marks this clonotype as medium-sized. This chain uses TRBV11-3 with TRBJ1-6. Germline CDR1 is SGHNT and CDR2 is YENEEA. CDR3 length equals 16 residues. The CDR3 sequence is CASRSRERLGRSPLHF.

This chain joins TRBV15 and TRBJ1-1; TCRdb indicates TRBD1, and absent DNA this call remains unverified. The CDR3 loop spans 14 amino acids. The germline V gene has CDR1 LNHNV and CDR2 YYDKDF (reference sequence). The CDR3 loop is CATSTNSGGERAFF.

This clonotype is identified as medium-sized (0.01 to 0.1%) from frequency. The V gene is TRBV19, the J gene TRBJ2-5. The CDR3 runs to 14 residues. The V gene's germline CDR1 is LNHDA and CDR2 SQIVND (reference sequence). The CDR3 loop is CASSRPEVPETQYF.

This clonotype ranks as medium-sized (0.01 to 0.1%) in terms of frequency. The genes are TRBV6-5 and TRBJ2-5. This CDR3 has 16 residues. Germline loops: CDR1 MNHEY, CDR2 SVGAGI. CDR3 sequence: CASSKLGLATGETQYF.

The V call is TRBV12-3 or TRBV12-4, the J call TRBJ2-3; TCRdb selects TRBD1, and the lack of DNA leaves this call unchecked. The CDR3 loop spans 18 amino acids. CDR3 protein: CASRLAGGTPRRTDTQYF.

This chain joins TRBV15 and TRBJ1-2; TCRdb picks TRBD1, but there is no DNA to check that call. The CDR3 totals 14 residues. CDR1 and CDR2 from the germline V gene are LNHNV and YYDKDF (reference sequence). The CDR3 sequence is CATTSTDANYGYTF.

Judged by frequency, this clonotype is medium-sized. This chain uses TRBV6-1 with TRBJ2-7. Germline loops: CDR1 MNHNS, CDR2 SASEGT. There are 15 residues in the CDR3. The CDR3 is CASSGWVIYSYEQYF.

V and J are TRBV10-3 and TRBJ2-1; the D gene TCRdb calls, TRBD2, cannot be checked with no DNA. Germline CDR1 is ENHRY and CDR2 is SYGVKD. The CDR3 covers 19 residues. CDR3 region: CAISGPTSGAKIDYNEQFF.

The CDR3 is CASSPAGQTATNEKLFF. V usage is TRBV18 and J usage is TRBJ1-4; the D call from TCRdb, TRBD1, cannot be confirmed without DNA. Germline CDR1 reads KGHSH; CDR2 reads LQKENI. The CDR3 runs to 17 residues.

This rearrangement joins TRBV4-3 to TRBJ1-5; no DNA is available, so the TRBD1 call from TCRdb remains unchecked. Looked up from germline, CDR1 is LGHNA and CDR2 is YSLEER. The CDR3 spans 16 residues. The CDR3 sequence: CASSPVGTGSIQPQHF.

The chain joins TRBV6-5 to TRBJ1-5. The length of the CDR3 is 15 residues. Germline assignment: CDR1 MNHEY and CDR2 SVGAGI. The CDR3 here is CAISEGSYSNQPQHF.